This T cell receptor (beta chain) was recovered during a study of CD8+ T cells in alopecia areata. Whole-study results and caveats: Expanded CD8+ clones among the top 100, as well as scalp clonality, were significantly decreased by tofacitinib. Sharing of TCR sequences between patients (possibly for HLA-related reasons) was less clear than in mice.

Notes on this clone: Antigen unknown.

Indicated treatment: oral pan-JAK inhibitor, 5-10 mg twice daily. V dropped 3 bases and J dropped 2 bases, with 13 bases sitting between them. The CDR3 is made up of 15 amino acids. Germline values: CDR1 SGHRS, CDR2 YFSETQ. Following RNA extraction, reverse transcription yielded cDNA that acted as the sequencing template. Libraries were prepared by immunoSEQ multiplex PCR; TCRdb keeps only in-frame clonotypes and omits some of them. The data contain 110,000 to 150,000 clones, about 56% of them singletons. The rearrangement uses TRBV5-1 and TRBJ2-3, with D perhaps being TRBD1 or TRBD2 (6 bases each). The sequencing used CD8+ T cells sorted from blood, collected at week 4, from a patient treated with tofacitinib. The sequence derives from a human donor with alopecia areata. The CDR3 loop reads CASSWGAGITDTQYF. The CDR3 DNA reads TGCGCCAGCAGCTGGGGGGCCGGGATCACAGATACGCAGTATTTT.